This T cell receptor (beta chain) emerged from a study of cytomegalovirus exposure and HLA in healthy donors. The wider study: Per a later analysis, the roughly 670 first-cohort and some 110 validation repertoires shared one platform.

The repertoire was sequenced with immunoSEQ multiplex PCR; TCRdb's copy has only in-frame clones and lacks some. The sample records about 60,000 clones, 90% to 97% being singletons. Notes on this clone: Its antigen is as yet unknown.

Germline CDR1 and CDR2: LNHNV and YYDKDF (reference sequence). The CDR3 is made up of 13 amino acids. V lost 3 bases, J lost 4 bases, and 6 bases lay in between. Whole-study findings and limits: Cytomegalovirus status was reportedly diagnosed by the classifier with high sensitivity and specificity. Specific recognition of CMV antigens was confirmed in vitro for a few chains (all CMV-associated).

Sequencing was performed on PBMCs. The receptor was isolated from a man aged 18 to 29 in good health and CMV-seronegative. V and J are TRBV15 and TRBJ2-2, with D unresolved. As DNA, the CDR3 is TGTGCCACCAGCAGGACAAGCACCGGGGAGCTGTTTTTT. This sequence encodes CATSRTSTGELFF.